These 9 T cell receptor beta chains originate from one sample sequenced in a study of early T cells in non-severe SARS-CoV-2 infection. In TCRdb, the 5' RACE reads were re-called with MiXCR into one record per CDR3 protein. The table has 57,000 or so distinct CDR3 sequences, about 12% seen once. The sample comprised whole blood. These receptors all come from an adult who was a healthcare worker with PCR-confirmed SARS-CoV-2 infection or an uninfected control (not recorded which).

The sample holds many counts of this clonotype. The chain uses TRBV4-1 and TRBJ2-1; 12 bases fit TRBD2. V shed 4 bases and J 5 bases; nucleotides not matched to a gene: 12. The germline gives CDR1 MGHRA, CDR2 YSYEKL. CDR3 length: 18 amino acids. Written as DNA, the CDR3 is TGCGCCAGCAGCCGGGTGACTAGCGGGGGACGGACAAACAATGAGCAGTTCTTC. This sequence encodes CASSRVTSGGRTNNEQFF.

The table lists this clonotype with a few counts. This chain joins TRBV5-1 and TRBJ2-1; D is unclear. Germline CDR1 reads SGHRS; CDR2 reads YFSETQ. Trimming shortened V by 3 bases and J by 8 bases, and 18 bases separated the two germline ends. This CDR3 spans 15 amino acids. This chain's CDR3 is CASSSLYPSVDEQFF. The CDR3 nucleotides are TGCGCCAGCAGCTCCCTATATCCTAGTGTCGATGAGCAGTTCTTC. Based on the CDR3 plus reference TRBV5-1 and TRBJ2-1, the full variable domain is KAGVTQTPRYLIKTRGQQVTLSCSPISGHRSVSWYQQTPGQGLQFLFEYFSETQRNKGNFPGRFSGRQFSNSRSEMNVSTLELGDSALYLCASSSLYPSVDEQFFGPGTRLTVL.

This chain uses TRBV29-1 with TRBJ2-2, with 9 bases that match TRBD2. Germline CDR1 is SQVTM and CDR2 is ANQGSEA. This CDR3 is built from 14 residues. Trimming cost V 6 bases and J 8 bases; bases outside gene matches: 10. CDR3 loop: CSVVAGANLGELFF. The CDR3 DNA reads as TGCAGCGTAGTAGCGGGAGCAAATTTGGGGGAGCTGTTTTTT.

The chain joins TRBV3-1 to TRBJ1-3; 7 nucleotides line up with TRBD1. V shed 5 bases and J 3 bases; nucleotides not matched to a gene: 7. Per germline, CDR1 LGHDT and CDR2 YNNKEL (reference sequence). The CDR3 has 15 residues. The CDR3 DNA reads TGTGCCAGCAGCGAGACAGGGATTGATGGAAACACCATATATTTT. It translates to CASSETGIDGNTIYF.

This clonotype showed up just once. The chain combines TRBV6-1 with TRBJ1-1, with 10 bases fitting TRBD1. This CDR3 comprises 13 residues. V dropped 3 bases and J dropped 5; count of bases not matched to a gene: 0. The germline CDR1 and CDR2 sequences are MNHNS and SASEGT. The CDR3 DNA follows: TGTGCCAGCAGTGAGGGACAGGGGACTGAAGCTTTCTTT. Encoded protein: CASSEGQGTEAFF.

This chain joins TRBV7-2 and TRBJ2-1, with D tentatively TRBD1 (5 bases). Per the germline V gene, CDR1 is SGHTA and CDR2 is FQGNSA. This CDR3 region has 14 residues. Deletions cut 3 bases from V and 5 bases from J, with 11 bases between. The DNA of the CDR3 is TGTGCCAGCAGCTTCCAGGGAAGTGACAATGAGCAGTTCTTC. The encoded protein is CASSFQGSDNEQFF.

The chain has TRBV7-2 and TRBJ2-2; TRBD1 agrees at 8 bases. The trim removed 5 bases at V and 1 base at J, leaving 3 bases unmatched. Germline V gene sequence: CDR1 SGHTA, CDR2 FQGNSA. The CDR3 spans 15 residues. The CDR3 reads CASSRDRLNTGELFF. Here the CDR3 DNA reads TGTGCCAGCAGCCGGGACAGGCTGAACACCGGGGAGCTGTTTTTT.

This clonotype is a singleton in its sample. This chain connects TRBV29-1 to TRBJ1-1; D is uncertain. Trimming shortened V by 4 bases and J by 2 bases, and 17 bases separated the two germline ends. CDR3 length: 15 amino acids. CDR1 is SQVTM and CDR2 is ANQGSEA in the germline V gene. This CDR3 is CSVARHSKLNTEAFF. CDR3 nucleotides: TGCAGCGTTGCCAGGCACAGCAAACTCAACACTGAAGCTTTCTTT.

There are a few counts of this clonotype. The V call is TRBV10-3, the J call TRBJ1-1; no definite D call. CDR3 length equals 13 residues. V lost 4 bases and J 1 base, leaving 7 bases between the germline ends. Germline V gives CDR1 ENHRY, CDR2 SYGVKD. In DNA, the CDR3 is TGTGCCATCAGTGGAACAGCGAACACTGAAGCTTTCTTT. It translates to CAISGTANTEAFF.